These 10 T cell receptor beta chains were all obtained from the same sample, sequenced in a study of cytomegalovirus exposure and HLA in healthy donors (dated 2017 in TCRdb). Library generation was performed with the immunoSEQ multiplex PCR assay. For the multiplex PCR, a mixture combining 60 forward primers for TCR Vbeta segments and 13 reverse primers for TCR Jbeta segments was used. TCRdb stores this immuneACCESS table with in-frame sequences only. Part of the clones is absent; in the studies checked, under half of the shortfall reflects unresolved V genes, and no reason is known for the rest. The sample yields over 150,000 clones; about 75% were counted once. The ten top clones hold 1.2% to 1.5% of the sample. Specimen: PBMCs. The receptor set was obtained from a man younger than 35 in good health and CMV-seronegative.

J is TRBJ1-5 and V is TRBV6-5; D perhaps matches TRBD1 (6 bases). The germline V and J ends were trimmed by 7 bases and 9 bases, with 19 bases remaining between them. Germline loops: CDR1 MNHEY, CDR2 SVGAGI. The CDR3 sequence is 14 residues long. The CDR3 protein is CASNDGDTLRPQHF. CDR3 bases: TGTGCCAGCAATGATGGGGACACCCTCCGGCCCCAGCATTTT.

This clone has more than one count but fewer than ten. The gene calls are TRBV13 and TRBJ2-3, with TRBD2 matching over 8 bases. Per germline, CDR1 PRHDT and CDR2 FYEKMQ (reference sequence). The length of the CDR3 is 15 residues. V shed 2 bases and J 9 bases; nucleotides not matched to a gene: 10. This chain's CDR3 is CASSLRVSGRGTQYF. The CDR3 DNA reads as TGTGCCAGCAGCTTAAGGGTGAGCGGGAGAGGGACGCAGTATTTT.

This clone came up a few times. The CDR3 loop is CASRGFGESYEQYF. The CDR3 nucleotides are TGTGCCAGCAGAGGTTTCGGGGAGTCCTACGAGCAGTACTTC. The J gene is TRBJ2-7, the V gene TRBV2; D may be TRBD2 (5 bases). The CDR3 is made up of 14 amino acids. Between the trimmed V and J ends, which lost 6 bases and 1 base, there was a span of 13 bases. Germline-derived CDR1 and CDR2 are SNHLY and FYNNEI.

The gene calls are TRBV5-4 and TRBJ2-1; tentatively, D is TRBD1 (7 bases). CDR1 and CDR2 from the germline V gene are SGHNT and YYREEE (reference sequence). CDR3 length: 14 residues. V lost 3 bases to trimming and J lost 9 bases, with 16 bases between them. CDR3 region: CASSSRQGGGEQFF. The CDR3 nucleotides read TGTGCCAGCAGCTCGCGACAGGGAGGCGGTGAGCAGTTCTTC.

This clone has a single count. This chain links TRBV6-9 with TRBJ1-1; D gene unclear. Between the trimmed V and J ends, which lost 4 bases and 0 bases, there was a span of 6 bases. Per germline, CDR1 MNHGY and CDR2 SVAAGI. The CDR3 runs to 13 residues. The CDR3 coding sequence is TGTGCCAGCAGTTCCGTAATGAACACTGAAGCTTTCTTT. This sequence encodes CASSSVMNTEAFF.

The chain's CDR3 is CSVGSQGGETQYF. CDR3 DNA sequence: TGCAGCGTCGGCTCCCAGGGGGGAGAGACCCAGTACTTC. V usage is TRBV29-1 and J usage is TRBJ2-5; D is possibly TRBD1 (7 bases). V shed 6 bases and J shed 4 bases, with 15 bases lying between them. This CDR3 comprises 13 residues. Per germline, CDR1 SQVTM and CDR2 ANQGSEA.

This rearrangement joins TRBV28 to TRBJ1-2, with TRBD1 identical over 7 bases. The CDR3 is 15 amino acids. V dropped 7 bases and J dropped 5; count of bases not matched to a gene: 13. Germline V gene sequence: CDR1 MDHEN, CDR2 SYDVKM. CDR3 sequence reads: CASTLNLGTAYGYTF. The CDR3 DNA reads TGTGCCAGCACCCTTAACCTCGGGACAGCGTATGGCTACACCTTC.

The rearrangement joins TRBV11-2 to TRBJ2-6; possibly TRBD1 for D (6 bases). Germline assignment: CDR1 SGHAT and CDR2 FQNNGV. This CDR3 region has 13 residues. The V end lost 4 bases, the J end lost 7 bases, and 8 bases lay between the germline ends. The CDR3: CASSSQGANVLTF. The DNA of the CDR3 is TGTGCCAGCAGCTCACAGGGAGCCAACGTCCTGACTTTC.

The chain recombines TRBV28 with TRBJ1-5; D gene unclear. The CDR3 extends over 14 amino acids. Deletions cut 2 bases from V and 6 bases from J, with 11 bases between. CDR1 is MDHEN, CDR2 SYDVKM, per germline. The CDR3 DNA reads TGTGCCAGCAGTTTAGGGCAGGTGGGTCAGCCCCAGCATTTT. As protein: CASSLGQVGQPQHF.

This clone appeared a few times. The V and J genes are TRBV28 and TRBJ1-1; perhaps TRBD1 as D (5 bases). Between the trimmed V and J ends, which lost 5 bases and 4 bases, there was a span of 14 bases. The germline CDR1 and CDR2 sequences are MDHEN and SYDVKM. The CDR3 consists of 14 residues. CDR3 region: CASSLSTGVTEAFF. CDR3 nucleotide sequence: TGTGCCAGCAGTCTCAGTACAGGAGTCACTGAAGCTTTCTTT.